Following are 31 T cell receptor beta chains from one sample sequenced in a study of cytomegalovirus exposure and HLA in healthy donors. The primer mix had 60 Vbeta and 13 Jbeta primers. Method: immunoSEQ multiplex PCR; TCRdb's copy keeps in-frame clones and lacks some. The sample holds about 170,000 clones, 73% seen once. The source material was PBMCs. The receptors here all came from a woman under 30 in good health and CMV-seropositive.

V and J are TRBV15 and TRBJ2-7; D unclear. The germline gives CDR1 LNHNV, CDR2 YYDKDF (reference sequence). V shed 1 base and J shed 4 bases, with 11 bases lying between them. The CDR3 is made up of 14 amino acids. For the CDR3, the DNA is TGTGCCACCAGCAGAGGTTCCCCTGTTTACGAGCAGTACTTC. It encodes CATSRGSPVYEQYF.

This clone has a single count. V usage is TRBV28 and J usage is TRBJ1-3; D might be TRBD1 (6 bases). The CDR3 is made up of 16 amino acids. The germline V gene encodes CDR1 MDHEN and CDR2 SYDVKM. Trimming removed 5 bases at V and 4 bases at J, with 18 bases between. CDR3 sequence reads: CASSPPAGAGGNTIYF. As DNA, the CDR3 is TGTGCCAGCAGTCCCCCCGCGGGGGCTGGAGGAAACACCATATATTTT.

The chain couples TRBV2 to TRBJ1-5, with 9 bases identical to TRBD1. This CDR3 comprises 14 residues. The J segment lost 4 bases and the V segment lost 4 bases, leaving 2 bases of the junction unmatched. The V gene's germline CDR1 is SNHLY and CDR2 FYNNEI. The CDR3, as DNA: TGTGCCAGCAGTGGCGGGACAGGGAATCAGCCCCAGCATTTT. Translated, it gives CASSGGTGNQPQHF.

The V call is TRBV27, the J call TRBJ2-1; 9 nucleotides agree with TRBD2. Trimming took 2 bases from V and 8 from J; bases not matched to a gene: 7. This CDR3 has 15 amino acids. Germline CDR1 reads MNHEY; CDR2 reads SMNVEV (reference sequence). CDR3 in amino acids: CASSLRSGGTDEQFF. The CDR3 DNA reads TGTGCCAGCAGTTTACGAAGCGGGGGGACCGATGAGCAGTTCTTC.

The chain recombines TRBV5-4 with TRBJ2-1; TRBD2 agrees at 9 bases. Germline CDR1 and CDR2: SGHNT and YYREEE (reference sequence). This CDR3 has 16 amino acids. Trimming cost V 0 bases and J 4 bases; bases outside gene matches: 5. The CDR3 region is CASSLAGRGGYNEQFF. The CDR3 DNA is TGTGCCAGCAGCTTGGCTGGGCGGGGGGGATACAATGAGCAGTTCTTC.

The V and J genes are TRBV5-1 and TRBJ1-2, with D tentatively TRBD1 (6 bases). The V end was cut by 3 bases, the J end by 7 bases, with 19 bases between. The CDR3 runs 15 residues. Germline V gene data show CDR1 as SGHRS and CDR2 as YFSETQ. For the CDR3, the DNA is TGCGCCAGCAGCTCGCAGGGTCAGGGGCCGGGTGGCTACACCTTC. Translated: CASSSQGQGPGGYTF.

The gene calls are TRBV6-5 and TRBJ2-7, with a tentative D call TRBD1 (6 bases). CDR3 length: 14 amino acids. Germline V lookup: CDR1 MNHEY, CDR2 SVGAGI. Trimming removed 6 bases from V and 2 bases from J, with 14 bases in between. In DNA, the CDR3 is TGTGCCAGCAGACCCGGGACATCCGCCTACGAGCAGTACTTC. This codes for CASRPGTSAYEQYF.

This sequence joins TRBV28 and TRBJ1-5; tentatively, D is TRBD1 (5 bases). The germline gives CDR1 MDHEN, CDR2 SYDVKM. Trimming removed 3 bases from V and 0 bases from J, with 15 bases in between. The CDR3 has 17 amino acids. The DNA for the CDR3 is TGTGCCAGCAGTTTCAGGGCCTTATATTATAGCAATCAGCCCCAGCATTTT. Residues: CASSFRALYYSNQPQHF.

The genes are TRBV27 and TRBJ2-5, with a weak D call TRBD1 (5 bases). Germline V gene data show CDR1 as MNHEY and CDR2 as SMNVEV (reference sequence). The V and J ends lost 5 bases and 7 bases respectively, with 20 bases between them. The CDR3 runs to 15 residues. CDR3 sequence: CASSGQGLLYGTQYF. In nucleotides, the CDR3 is TGTGCCAGCAGTGGCCAGGGTCTTTTGTATGGGACCCAGTACTTC.

This clone was counted between two and nine times. V and J are TRBV6-6 and TRBJ2-2; D gene unclear. Germline CDR1 and CDR2: MNHNY and SVGAGI (reference sequence). This CDR3 has 15 amino acids. Trimming stripped 2 bases from V and 7 bases from J, with 14 bases between. The CDR3 loop is CASSYGPAYGGELFF. CDR3 nucleotides: TGTGCCAGCAGTTACGGGCCCGCGTACGGCGGGGAGCTGTTTTTT.

The chain couples TRBV7-2 to TRBJ1-5; unclear D gene. CDR3 length: 15 residues. Trimming cost V 0 bases and J 7 bases, with 13 bases left between them. Germline lookup yields CDR1 SGHTA and CDR2 FQGNSA. The CDR3 DNA sequence: TGTGCCAGCAGCTTAGCGCACACCCGAATCCAGCCCCAGCATTTT. Amino acids: CASSLAHTRIQPQHF. Using reference TRBV7-2 and TRBJ1-5 for the parts outside the CDR3, the full variable domain is GAGVSQSPSNKVTEKGKDVELRCDPISGHTALYWYRQSLGQGLEFLIYFQGNSAPDKSGLPSDRFSAERTGGSVSTLTIQRTQQEDSAVYLCASSLAHTRIQPQHFGDGTRLSIL.

This chain links TRBV5-4 with TRBJ2-2; the match to TRBD2 covers 12 bases. Germline CDR1 SGHNT, CDR2 YYREEE (reference sequence). Trimming cost V 4 bases and J 4 bases; bases outside gene matches: 5. The CDR3 totals 16 residues. As DNA, the CDR3 is TGTGCCAGCAGCCCTCCTAGCGGGGGGGCCACCGGGGAGCTGTTTTTT. Translated: CASSPPSGGATGELFF. The full variable domain, completed using reference TRBV5-4 and TRBJ2-2, is ETGVTQSPTHLIKTRGQQVTLRCSSQSGHNTVSWYQQALGQGPQFIFQYYREEENGRGNFPPRFSGLQFPNYSSELNVNALELDDSALYLCASSPPSGGATGELFFGEGSRLTVL.

This clone was seen only a few times. The chain uses TRBV30 and TRBJ1-6; unclear D gene. This CDR3 is built from 12 residues. The germline V gene encodes CDR1 GTSNPN and CDR2 SVGIG (reference sequence). With 5 bases removed from V and 9 bases from J, the gap between germline ends came to 11 bases. The DNA for the CDR3 is TGTGCCTGGGGCGACACACGTTCACCCCTCCACTTT. The encoded protein is CAWGDTRSPLHF.

The CDR3 spells CASSYFPVDSDYEQYF. CDR3 bases: TGTGCCAGCAGTTACTTCCCGGTAGACAGTGACTACGAGCAGTACTTC. This sequence joins TRBV6-5 and TRBJ2-7; perhaps TRBD1 as D (5 bases). Germline assignment: CDR1 MNHEY and CDR2 SVGAGI. V was clipped by 1 base and J by 3 bases, with 16 bases between them. The CDR3 length is 16 residues.

J is TRBJ2-7 and V is TRBV27; TRBD2 matches 8 bases. Trimming took 3 bases from V and 2 from J; bases not matched to a gene: 6. The germline CDR1 and CDR2 sequences are MNHEY and SMNVEV (reference sequence). The CDR3 totals 15 residues. CDR3 coding DNA: TGTGCCAGCAGTTTTACCGGCGGGGGGCCCTACGAGCAGTACTTC. It translates to CASSFTGGGPYEQYF.

This chain links TRBV2 with TRBJ2-2; D gene uncertain. V was cut by 7 bases and J by 7 bases, with 16 bases left in between. CDR3 length equals 14 residues. CDR1 and CDR2 (germline): SNHLY, FYNNEI. The CDR3 sequence is CASKEQLNFGELFF. The CDR3 DNA sequence: TGTGCCAGCAAGGAACAGCTCAACTTCGGGGAGCTGTTTTTT.

This chain joins TRBV4-1 and TRBJ1-6; D gene uncertain. V shed 5 bases and J shed 8 bases, with 16 bases lying between them. Germline values: CDR1 MGHRA, CDR2 YSYEKL. The CDR3 runs 15 residues. In nucleotides, the CDR3 is TGCGCCAGCAGCATAGCCCCGCCAATAGATTCACCCCTCCACTTT. Translated: CASSIAPPIDSPLHF.

The chain carries TRBV25-1 and TRBJ2-7; D is uncertain. Germline V gives CDR1 MGHDK, CDR2 SYGVNS. The CDR3 covers 11 residues. Trimming took off 3 bases at V and 3 bases at J, with 3 bases between the two ends. CDR3 sequence reads: CASSDGYEQYF. The CDR3 nucleotides are TGTGCCAGCAGTGACGGCTACGAGCAGTACTTC.

V gene TRBV9 combines with J gene TRBJ2-3; D is perhaps TRBD2 (5 bases). The CDR3 has 12 residues. The germline V gene has CDR1 SGDLS and CDR2 YYNGEE. Trimming shortened V by 4 bases and J by 6 bases, and 9 bases separated the two germline ends. The CDR3 loop reads CASSPGVDTQYF. CDR3 coding DNA: TGTGCCAGCAGCCCCGGGGTCGATACGCAGTATTTT.

This chain uses TRBV19 with TRBJ2-3; 11 bases are shared with TRBD1. The CDR3 has 15 residues. Germline CDR1 reads LNHDA; CDR2 reads SQIVND (reference sequence). V was clipped by 5 bases and J by 3 bases; unmatched bases: 4. In DNA, the CDR3 is TGTGCCAGTAGTGAGGACAGGGGGCCAACAGATACGCAGTATTTT. Protein sequence: CASSEDRGPTDTQYF.

J is TRBJ2-1 and V is TRBV14; TRBD2 agrees at 10 bases. Per germline, CDR1 SGHDN and CDR2 FVKESK. CDR3 length equals 19 residues. J was trimmed by 4 bases and V by 1 base; bases with no gene match: 13. For the CDR3, the DNA is TGTGCCAGCAGCCAAGTCCAGCGGGGGGGCCGGCGGTGGTACAATGAGCAGTTCTTC. Its translation is CASSQVQRGGRRWYNEQFF.

The gene calls are TRBV4-3 and TRBJ2-6; D remains unclear. Germline values: CDR1 LGHNA, CDR2 YSLEER. The CDR3 runs to 17 residues. The V end lost 1 base, the J end lost 0 bases, and 10 bases lay between the germline ends. CDR3: CASSQGQAFSGANVLTF. The CDR3 nucleotides read TGCGCCAGCAGCCAAGGCCAAGCCTTCTCTGGGGCCAACGTCCTGACTTTC.

The V gene is TRBV6-5, the J gene TRBJ2-1; TRBD1 agrees at 11 bases. In germline, CDR1 is MNHEY, CDR2 SVGAGI. Germline trimming cut 4 bases from V and 7 bases from J; bases unmatched to any gene: 6. The CDR3 loop spans 15 amino acids. In nucleotides, the CDR3 is TGTGCCAGCAGTTTTGGACAGGGGGCGCGAAATGAGCAGTTCTTC. Translation: CASSFGQGARNEQFF.

The chain uses TRBV15 and TRBJ1-1; D is possibly TRBD1 (6 bases). Germline-derived CDR1 and CDR2 are LNHNV and YYDKDF (reference sequence). The ends were cut back, 0 bases at V and 7 bases at J, with 12 bases in the middle. The CDR3 length is 14 residues. Written as DNA, the CDR3 is TGTGCCACCAGCAGAGATCGGGCAGGGGTTGAAGCTTTCTTT. The encoded protein is CATSRDRAGVEAFF.

This chain links TRBV2 with TRBJ1-2, with D tentatively TRBD1 (6 bases). This CDR3 spans 18 amino acids. The germline V gene encodes CDR1 SNHLY and CDR2 FYNNEI. V shed 5 bases and J shed 3 bases, with 25 bases lying between them. This chain's CDR3 is CASSFTATGSSPDYGYTF. The DNA of the CDR3 is TGTGCCAGCAGTTTTACGGCGACAGGCTCGTCTCCGGACTATGGCTACACCTTC.

V usage is TRBV4-1 and J usage is TRBJ2-7; unclear D gene. The ends were cut back, 0 bases at V and 2 bases at J, with 8 bases in the middle. In germline, CDR1 is MGHRA, CDR2 YSYEKL. The CDR3 has 14 residues. This chain's CDR3 is CASSQDSTPYEQYF. The CDR3 coding sequence is TGCGCCAGCAGCCAAGACAGTACACCCTACGAGCAGTACTTC.

Only one count was recorded for this clone. The chain has TRBV7-9 and TRBJ2-6; no reliable D call. The V end lost 4 bases, the J end lost 3 bases, and 7 bases lay between the germline ends. Germline V gene sequence: CDR1 SEHNR, CDR2 FQNEAQ (reference sequence). The CDR3 is 14 residues long. As DNA, the CDR3 is TGTGCCAGCAGCTCCCAGATTGGGGCCAACGTCCTGACTTTC. It is translated as CASSSQIGANVLTF.

This sequence joins TRBV6-6 and TRBJ1-2, with 8 bases identical to TRBD1. V lost 5 bases to trimming and J lost 4 bases; unmatched junction nucleotides: 9. Germline V gives CDR1 MNHNY, CDR2 SVGAGI (reference sequence). The CDR3 runs to 15 residues. DNA for the CDR3: TGTGCCAGCAGTGTAGATCGGACAGGGACCTATGGCTACACCTTC. It specifies CASSVDRTGTYGYTF.

This chain uses TRBV19 with TRBJ1-3; weak D call: TRBD1 (5 bases). CDR3 length: 14 amino acids. CDR1 LNHDA and CDR2 SQIVND come from the germline V gene (reference sequence). V lost 3 bases to trimming and J lost 5 bases, with 11 bases between them. The CDR3 region has the DNA TGTGCCAGTAGTATCCGGGGGAGACGAAACACCATATATTTT. Its translation: CASSIRGRRNTIYF.

The chain employs TRBV7-2 and TRBJ2-1; weak D call: TRBD2 (5 bases). V dropped 5 bases and J dropped 2 bases, with 13 bases sitting between them. CDR1 and CDR2 from the germline V gene are SGHTA and FQGNSA. This CDR3 region has 15 residues. CDR3 sequence: CASSRAGEAYNEQFF. The CDR3 DNA reads as TGTGCCAGCAGCCGGGCGGGTGAGGCCTACAATGAGCAGTTCTTC. Combining the CDR3 with reference TRBV7-2 and TRBJ2-1 gives the whole variable domain GAGVSQSPSNKVTEKGKDVELRCDPISGHTALYWYRQSLGQGLEFLIYFQGNSAPDKSGLPSDRFSAERTGGSVSTLTIQRTQQEDSAVYLCASSRAGEAYNEQFFGPGTRLTVL.

V and J are TRBV13 and TRBJ2-7, with 10 positions matching TRBD1. CDR3 size: 16 residues. Losses at the gene ends were 4 bases for V and 3 bases for J; bases not matched to a gene: 9. Looked up from germline, CDR1 is PRHDT and CDR2 is FYEKMQ (reference sequence). The DNA for the CDR3 is TGTGCCAGCAGCTCCCGGGACAGGGGACTTGGCTACGAGCAGTACTTC. Translating it yields CASSSRDRGLGYEQYF.